Following are 32 T cell receptor beta chains from one sample sequenced in a study of CD4 T cells in relation to SARS-CoV-2 and coronaviruses. Produced via immunoSEQ multiplex PCR; TCRdb's table is partial and in-frame only. This sample has some 20,000 clones, with about 72% found just once. For these TCRs, the target antigens are not known. The unexposed donors gave CD4+ T cells in about 2011-2018, prior to COVID-19. After approximately 10 days of culture, CD4+ T cells were isolated. The sample consisted of CD4+ T cells from PBMCs, cultured in vitro. The source is a human donor in good health.

The CDR3 sequence: CASSLTRVGQPQHF. The CDR3 DNA reads TGTGCCAGCAGCTTGACAAGGGTCGGGCAGCCCCAGCATTTT. The chain uses TRBV6-5 and TRBJ1-5; D gene unclear. The CDR3 runs 14 residues. V was clipped by 6 bases and J by 7 bases, with 16 bases between them. Per germline, CDR1 MNHEY and CDR2 SVGAGI.

V gene TRBV9 combines with J gene TRBJ1-1; D is unclear. This CDR3 is built from 15 residues. Germline CDR1 and CDR2: SGDLS and YYNGEE. Between the trimmed V and J ends, which lost 0 bases and 7 bases, there was a span of 16 bases. The DNA for the CDR3 is TGTGCCAGCAGCGTAGCTCCGCAACGAATGATTGAAGCTTTCTTT. Encoded protein: CASSVAPQRMIEAFF.

The chain employs TRBV4-1 and TRBJ1-2; 9 bases agree with TRBD1. J lost 4 bases, V lost 0 bases, and 9 bases had no gene match. There are 17 residues in the CDR3. Germline lookup yields CDR1 MGHRA and CDR2 YSYEKL. The CDR3 nucleotides are TGCGCCAGCAGCCAAGATCCCGGACAGGGGATGTTCTATGGCTACACCTTC. Translation gives CASSQDPGQGMFYGYTF.

V usage is TRBV19 and J usage is TRBJ2-7, with D tentatively TRBD2 (7 bases). Per the germline V gene, CDR1 is LNHDA and CDR2 is SQIVND (reference sequence). The CDR3 consists of 14 residues. V was trimmed by 5 bases and J by 3 bases, leaving 14 bases between them. The CDR3 nucleotides are TGTGCCAGTAGTGGGGGGGCAGGATTCTACGAGCAGTACTTC. Protein: CASSGGAGFYEQYF.

The chain combines TRBV10-3 with TRBJ1-6; tentative D call: TRBD1 (5 bases). V was pared by 3 bases and J by 3 bases, with 9 bases between. The length of the CDR3 is 15 residues. Germline CDR1 reads ENHRY; CDR2 reads SYGVKD. Here the CDR3 reads CAISEGTVYNSPLHF. The CDR3 region has the DNA TGTGCCATCAGTGAAGGGACGGTCTATAATTCACCCCTCCACTTT.

The genes are TRBV6-5 and TRBJ2-5; D perhaps matches TRBD2 (5 bases). CDR1 is MNHEY, CDR2 SVGAGI, per germline. V lost 3 bases to trimming and J lost 1 base, with 9 bases between them. The CDR3 loop spans 14 amino acids. CDR3 bases: TGTGCCAGCAGTTATACGGGAACCCAAGAGACCCAGTACTTC. Translated: CASSYTGTQETQYF.

The V and J genes are TRBV4-1 and TRBJ1-6, with 7 bases identical to TRBD1. This CDR3 is 16 amino acids long. The V gene's germline CDR1 is MGHRA and CDR2 YSYEKL. The trim removed 5 bases at V and 7 bases at J, leaving 11 bases unmatched. The CDR3: CASSSEKQGPNSPLHF. The CDR3 DNA reads TGCGCCAGCAGCTCCGAAAAACAGGGGCCAAATTCACCCCTCCACTTT.

The gene calls are TRBV18 and TRBJ2-3; TRBD2 aligns across 14 bases. The V segment lost 6 bases and the J segment 5 bases; nucleotides outside the gene matches: 10. The germline gives CDR1 KGHSH, CDR2 LQKENI. The CDR3 is made up of 17 amino acids. CDR3 loop: CASSPGTSGRAGDTQYF. CDR3 nucleotide sequence: TGTGCCAGCTCCCCGGGGACTAGCGGGAGAGCTGGAGATACGCAGTATTTT.

This rearrangement joins TRBV28 to TRBJ1-2; D remains unclear. The CDR3 totals 15 residues. Per germline, CDR1 MDHEN and CDR2 SYDVKM. Trimming cost V 5 bases and J 5 bases, with 18 bases left between them. The CDR3 loop is CASSVDGLNEYGYTF. For the CDR3, the DNA is TGTGCCAGCAGTGTGGACGGCCTCAACGAGTATGGCTACACCTTC.

The rearrangement joins TRBV19 to TRBJ2-4, with 9 positions matching TRBD1. This CDR3 has 15 amino acids. V was clipped by 9 bases and J by 6 bases; unmatched bases: 12. From germline, CDR1 is LNHDA and CDR2 SQIVND (reference sequence). For the CDR3, the DNA is TGTGCCAGCACCCGAACTCCGGGACAGGGAAACATTCAGTACTTC. Translated, it gives CASTRTPGQGNIQYF.

This clone was counted once. This chain connects TRBV7-8 to TRBJ2-1; no definite D call. Germline values: CDR1 SGHVS, CDR2 FQNEAQ. V lost 3 bases, J lost 5 bases, and 14 bases lay in between. This CDR3 has 15 amino acids. As DNA, the CDR3 is TGTGCCAGCAGCTTTAGTTATGTGGCCGACAATGAGCAGTTCTTC. Its protein is CASSFSYVADNEQFF.

The V and J genes are TRBV4-1 and TRBJ2-1; D is possibly TRBD2 (5 bases). The length of the CDR3 is 15 residues. Germline CDR1 is MGHRA and CDR2 is YSYEKL. Trimming shortened V by 6 bases and J by 7 bases, and 19 bases separated the two germline ends. The CDR3 reads CASSGGSQLQNEQFF. The CDR3 nucleotides read TGCGCCAGCAGTGGAGGTAGCCAGCTACAAAATGAGCAGTTCTTC.

V gene TRBV3-1 (or the pseudogene TRBV3-2) combines with J gene TRBJ1-6; D gene ambiguous. The CDR3 totals 15 residues. The germline gives CDR1 LGHDT, CDR2 YNNKEL (reference sequence). V gave up 4 bases and J gave up 9 bases, with 16 bases separating them. The CDR3 loop is CASSPSAGVSSPLHF. The CDR3 coding sequence is TGTGCCAGCAGCCCCAGTGCCGGGGTGAGTTCACCCCTCCACTTT.

This rearrangement joins TRBV30 to TRBJ2-5, with a tentative D call TRBD2 (6 bases). CDR1 is GTSNPN, CDR2 SVGIG, per germline (reference sequence). V dropped 5 bases and J dropped 2 bases, with 15 bases sitting between them. The CDR3 runs 14 residues. The CDR3 here is CAWSLGGGQETQYF. For the CDR3, the DNA is TGTGCCTGGTCCTTGGGAGGAGGGCAAGAGACCCAGTACTTC.

This rearrangement joins TRBV24-1 to TRBJ1-2; D is unresolved. The V gene's germline CDR1 is KGHDR and CDR2 SFDVKD. This CDR3 comprises 14 residues. Trimming removed 2 bases from V and 4 bases from J, with 10 bases in between. The DNA of the CDR3 is TGTGCCACCAGTGATTCCTTGGCGGGCTATGGCTACACCTTC. It translates to CATSDSLAGYGYTF.

The chain combines TRBV5-1 with TRBJ2-3, with D uncertain. Trimming took off 4 bases at V and 0 bases at J, with 9 bases between the two ends. CDR1 is SGHRS and CDR2 is YFSETQ in the germline V gene. This CDR3 is built from 14 residues. The CDR3 DNA sequence: TGCGCCAGCAGCCGCTCCACTAGCACAGATACGCAGTATTTT. Residues: CASSRSTSTDTQYF. The full variable domain, rest sourced from reference TRBV5-1 and TRBJ2-3, is KAGVTQTPRYLIKTRGQQVTLSCSPISGHRSVSWYQQTPGQGLQFLFEYFSETQRNKGNFPGRFSGRQFSNSRSEMNVSTLELGDSALYLCASSRSTSTDTQYFGPGTRLTVL.

The rearrangement uses TRBV2 and TRBJ1-3; D gene unclear. The CDR3 covers 13 residues. Germline-derived CDR1 and CDR2 are SNHLY and FYNNEI. V lost 5 bases and J 2 bases, leaving 7 bases between the germline ends. CDR3 region: CASSTRTGNTIYF. Here the CDR3 DNA reads TGTGCCAGCAGTACAAGGACTGGAAACACCATATATTTT.

This rearrangement joins TRBV30 to TRBJ2-6; D ambiguous. Trimming stripped 5 bases from V and 0 bases from J, with 5 bases between. This CDR3 comprises 13 residues. CDR1 is GTSNPN and CDR2 is SVGIG in the germline V gene (reference sequence). CDR3 DNA sequence: TGTGCCTGGGGATACTCTGGGGCCAACGTCCTGACTTTC. Amino acid sequence: CAWGYSGANVLTF.

V is TRBV18 and J is TRBJ2-6; no clear D gene. CDR1 is KGHSH, CDR2 LQKENI, per germline. Between the trimmed V and J ends, which lost 3 bases and 0 bases, there was a span of 6 bases. This CDR3 is built from 15 residues. This CDR3 reads CASSPSTSGANVLTF. CDR3 DNA sequence: TGTGCCAGCTCACCCAGCACCTCTGGGGCCAACGTCCTGACTTTC. Filled out from reference TRBV18 and TRBJ2-6, the complete variable domain reads NAGVMQNPRHLVRRRGQEARLRCSPMKGHSHVYWYRQLPEEGLKFMVYLQKENIIDESGMPKERFSAEFPKEGPSILRIQQVVRGDSAAYFCASSPSTSGANVLTFGAGSRLTVL.

The gene calls are TRBV10-3 and TRBJ1-3; 7 bases are a match to TRBD1. V was pared by 6 bases and J by 3 bases, with 5 bases of the junction left unmatched. The CDR3 has 14 amino acids. In germline, CDR1 is ENHRY, CDR2 SYGVKD. The CDR3 region is CAIREGASGNTIYF. The DNA for the CDR3 is TGTGCCATCAGGGAGGGGGCGAGTGGAAACACCATATATTTT.

The chain joins TRBV11-3 to TRBJ1-2; a possible D gene is TRBD1 (5 bases). Trimming shortened V by 4 bases and J by 3 bases, and 12 bases separated the two germline ends. Germline CDR1 and CDR2: SGHNT and YENEEA. There are 14 residues in the CDR3. The CDR3 DNA is TGTGCCAGCAGCTCTCTGACAGACCACTATGGCTACACCTTC. It encodes CASSSLTDHYGYTF.

This sequence joins TRBV5-1 and TRBJ2-1; 11 bases match TRBD2. Germline values: CDR1 SGHRS, CDR2 YFSETQ. Losses at the gene ends were 4 bases for V and 5 bases for J; bases not matched to a gene: 14. This CDR3 comprises 18 residues. CDR3 loop: CASSPTPSGTSGDNEQFF. The CDR3 DNA sequence: TGCGCCAGCAGCCCCACGCCTTCCGGGACTAGCGGTGACAATGAGCAGTTCTTC.

V gene TRBV12-3 or TRBV12-4 combines with J gene TRBJ1-1; D is unresolved. The V and J ends lost 3 bases and 6 bases respectively, with 8 bases between them. The CDR3 sequence is 12 residues long. The CDR3: CASSFGPSEAFF. In DNA form, the CDR3 reads TGTGCCAGCAGTTTCGGCCCTTCTGAAGCTTTCTTT.

This rearrangement joins TRBV4-1 to TRBJ2-4, with 9 bases matching TRBD2. The CDR3 has 17 amino acids. CDR1 is MGHRA and CDR2 is YSYEKL in the germline V gene. The trim removed 1 base at V and 4 bases at J, leaving 8 bases unmatched. In nucleotides, the CDR3 is TGCGCCAGCAGCCAAGTGCCAGCGGGAGGATTAAAAAACATTCAGTACTTC. Amino acids: CASSQVPAGGLKNIQYF.

The rearrangement joins TRBV28 to TRBJ1-1; weak D call: TRBD1 (5 bases). CDR3 length: 13 residues. Trimming stripped 6 bases from V and 3 bases from J, with 11 bases between. CDR1 and CDR2 (germline): MDHEN, SYDVKM. This chain's CDR3 is CASSPTRDTEAFF. The CDR3 DNA reads TGTGCCAGCAGCCCTACCAGGGACACTGAAGCTTTCTTT.

The chain is built from TRBV24-1 and TRBJ1-2; possibly TRBD1 for D (6 bases). The CDR3 is made up of 14 amino acids. Trimming stripped 4 bases from V and 2 bases from J, with 10 bases between. Germline V gene sequence: CDR1 KGHDR, CDR2 SFDVKD. The CDR3 DNA follows: TGTGCCACCAGTGACCCGAGGGGGAACTATGGCTACACCTTC. Amino acid sequence: CATSDPRGNYGYTF.

The chain carries TRBV18 and TRBJ2-5; unclear D gene. The V gene lost 8 bases and the J gene lost 1 base, with 5 bases spanning the gap. This CDR3 spans 11 amino acids. Germline loops: CDR1 KGHSH, CDR2 LQKENI. The chain's CDR3 is CASAVQETQYF. As DNA, the CDR3 is TGTGCCAGCGCAGTCCAAGAGACCCAGTACTTC.

The chain carries TRBV5-1 and TRBJ1-1, with no clear D. CDR1 is SGHRS and CDR2 is YFSETQ in the germline V gene. The CDR3 is 13 amino acids. V shed 1 base and J shed 1 base, with 5 bases lying between them. The chain's CDR3 is CASSLRENTEAFF. CDR3 nucleotides: TGCGCCAGCAGCTTGAGGGAGAACACTGAAGCTTTCTTT.

The rearrangement uses TRBV30 and TRBJ1-4, with 9 bases lining up with TRBD1. V shed 3 bases, J shed 7 bases, and the junction held 6 bases outside the gene matches. The CDR3 length is 14 residues. Germline V gene lookup returns CDR1 GTSNPN and CDR2 SVGIG (reference sequence). CDR3 in amino acids: CAWSADRGAEKLFF. In DNA, the CDR3 is TGTGCCTGGAGCGCGGACAGGGGAGCTGAAAAACTGTTTTTT.

J is TRBJ1-2 and V is TRBV10-3, with a possible D match to TRBD1 (6 bases). Trimming shortened V by 8 bases and J by 6 bases, and 10 bases separated the two germline ends. The V gene's germline CDR1 is ENHRY and CDR2 SYGVKD. The length of the CDR3 is 11 residues. CDR3 sequence reads: CAIEGVDGYTF. DNA of the CDR3: TGTGCCATCGAGGGGGTGGATGGCTACACCTTC.

This chain uses TRBV19 with TRBJ1-5, with D unresolved. Between the trimmed V and J ends, which lost 9 bases and 11 bases, there was a span of 8 bases. CDR3 length equals 9 residues. The germline gives CDR1 LNHDA, CDR2 SQIVND (reference sequence). CDR3 protein: CASGWAQHF. The CDR3 nucleotides read TGTGCCAGCGGGTGGGCCCAGCATTTT.

Only one count was recorded for this clone. The genes are TRBV4-1 and TRBJ2-3; D may be TRBD2 (5 bases). Trimming stripped 0 bases from V and 2 bases from J, with 6 bases between. This CDR3 comprises 14 residues. CDR1 MGHRA and CDR2 YSYEKL come from the germline V gene. The chain's CDR3 is CASSQDRDTDTQYF. CDR3 coding DNA: TGCGCCAGCAGCCAAGATCGGGACACAGATACGCAGTATTTT.